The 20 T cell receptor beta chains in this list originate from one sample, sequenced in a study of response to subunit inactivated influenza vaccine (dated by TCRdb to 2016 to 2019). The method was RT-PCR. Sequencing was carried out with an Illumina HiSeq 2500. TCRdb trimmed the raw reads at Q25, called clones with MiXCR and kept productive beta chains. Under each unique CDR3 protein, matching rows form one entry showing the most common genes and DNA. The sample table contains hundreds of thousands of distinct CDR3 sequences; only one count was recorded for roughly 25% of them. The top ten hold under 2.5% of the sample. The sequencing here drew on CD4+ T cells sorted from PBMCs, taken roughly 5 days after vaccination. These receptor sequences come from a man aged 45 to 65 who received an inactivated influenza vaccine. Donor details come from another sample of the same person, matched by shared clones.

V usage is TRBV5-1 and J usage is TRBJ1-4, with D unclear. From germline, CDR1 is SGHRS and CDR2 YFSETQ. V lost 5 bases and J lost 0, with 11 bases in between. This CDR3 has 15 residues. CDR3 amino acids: CASSLDRPTNEKLFF. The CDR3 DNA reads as TGCGCCAGCAGTTTAGATCGGCCAACTAATGAAAAACTGTTTTTT.

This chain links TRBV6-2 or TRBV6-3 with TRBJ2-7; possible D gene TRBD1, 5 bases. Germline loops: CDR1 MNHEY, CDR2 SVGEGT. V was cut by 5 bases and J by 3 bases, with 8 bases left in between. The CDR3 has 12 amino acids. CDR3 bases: TGTGCCAGCAGTCAACAGGTCTACGAGCAGTACTTC. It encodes CASSQQVYEQYF.

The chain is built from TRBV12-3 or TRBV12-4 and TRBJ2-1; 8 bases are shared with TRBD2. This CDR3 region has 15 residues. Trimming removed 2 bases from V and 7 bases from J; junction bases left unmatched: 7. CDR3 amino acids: CASSLMAGGSNEQFF. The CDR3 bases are TGTGCCAGCAGTTTAATGGCGGGGGGATCAAATGAGCAGTTCTTC.

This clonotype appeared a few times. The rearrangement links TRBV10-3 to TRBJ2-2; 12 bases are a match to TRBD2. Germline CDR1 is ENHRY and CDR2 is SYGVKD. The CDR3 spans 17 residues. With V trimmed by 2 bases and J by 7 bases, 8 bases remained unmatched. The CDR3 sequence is CAISEPLAGGRVGELFF. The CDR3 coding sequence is TGTGCCATCAGTGAGCCACTAGCGGGAGGTCGGGTCGGGGAGCTGTTTTTT.

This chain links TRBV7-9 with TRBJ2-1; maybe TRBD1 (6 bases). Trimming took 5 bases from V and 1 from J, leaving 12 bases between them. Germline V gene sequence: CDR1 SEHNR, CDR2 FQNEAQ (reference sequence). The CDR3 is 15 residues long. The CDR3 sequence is CASSVPRGSYNEQFF. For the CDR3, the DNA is TGTGCCAGCAGCGTGCCGAGGGGGTCCTACAATGAGCAGTTCTTC.

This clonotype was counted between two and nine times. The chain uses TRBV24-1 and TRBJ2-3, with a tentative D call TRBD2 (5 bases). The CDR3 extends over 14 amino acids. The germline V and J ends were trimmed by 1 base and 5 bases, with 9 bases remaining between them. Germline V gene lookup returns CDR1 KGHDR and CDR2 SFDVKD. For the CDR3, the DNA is TGTGCCACCAGTGATTTAGGAGGTGAAGATACGCAGTATTTT. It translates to CATSDLGGEDTQYF.

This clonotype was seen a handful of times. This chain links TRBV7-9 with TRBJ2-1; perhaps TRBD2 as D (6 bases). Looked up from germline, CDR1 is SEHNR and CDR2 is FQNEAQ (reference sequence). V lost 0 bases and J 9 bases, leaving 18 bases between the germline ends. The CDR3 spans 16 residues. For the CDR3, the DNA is TGTGCCAGCAGCTTAGCGAGCCAGCGGGTCGGGGGTGAGCAGTTCTTC. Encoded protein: CASSLASQRVGGEQFF.

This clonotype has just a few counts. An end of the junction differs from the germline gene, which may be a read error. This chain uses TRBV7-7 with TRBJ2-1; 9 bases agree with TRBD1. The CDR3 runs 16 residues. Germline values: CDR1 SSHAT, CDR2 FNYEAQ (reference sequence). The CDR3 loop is CASSPAPSYRGHEQFF. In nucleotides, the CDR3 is TGTGCTAGCAGCCCAGCTCCTTCTTACAGGGGGCATGAGCAGTTCTTC. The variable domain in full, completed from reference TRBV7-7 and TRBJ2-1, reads GAGVSQSPRYKVTKRGQDVTLRCDPISSHATLYWYQQALGQGPEFLTYFNYEAQPDKSGLPSDRFSAERPEGSISTLTIQRTEQRDSAMYRCASSPAPSYRGHEQFFGPGTRLTVL.

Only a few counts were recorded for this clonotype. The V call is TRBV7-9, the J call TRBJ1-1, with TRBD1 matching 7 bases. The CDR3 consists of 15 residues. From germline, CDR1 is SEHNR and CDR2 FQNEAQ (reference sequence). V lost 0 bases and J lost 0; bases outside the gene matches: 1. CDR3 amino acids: CASSLAGTVNTEAFF. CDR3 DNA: TGTGCCAGCAGCTTAGCAGGGACAGTGAACACTGAAGCTTTCTTT.

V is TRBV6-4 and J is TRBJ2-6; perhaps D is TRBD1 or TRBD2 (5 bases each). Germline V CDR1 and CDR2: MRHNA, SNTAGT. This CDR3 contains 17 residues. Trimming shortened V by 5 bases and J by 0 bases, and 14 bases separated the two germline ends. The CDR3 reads CASSKGRLNSGANVLTF. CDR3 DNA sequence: TGTGCCAGCAGTAAGGGACGGCTGAACTCTGGGGCCAACGTCCTGACTTTC.

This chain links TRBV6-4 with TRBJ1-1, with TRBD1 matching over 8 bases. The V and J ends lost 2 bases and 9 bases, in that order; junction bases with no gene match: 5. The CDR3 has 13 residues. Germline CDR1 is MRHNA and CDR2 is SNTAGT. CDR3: CASSDLGRGQAFF. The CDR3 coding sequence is TGTGCCAGCAGTGACCTCGGCAGGGGGCAAGCTTTCTTT.

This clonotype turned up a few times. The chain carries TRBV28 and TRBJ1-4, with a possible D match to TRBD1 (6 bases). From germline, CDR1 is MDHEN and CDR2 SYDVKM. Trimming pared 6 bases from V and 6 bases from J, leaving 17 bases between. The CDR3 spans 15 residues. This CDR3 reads CASSRTGWQDEKLFF. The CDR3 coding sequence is TGTGCCAGCAGCCGTACAGGGTGGCAGGATGAAAAACTGTTTTTT.

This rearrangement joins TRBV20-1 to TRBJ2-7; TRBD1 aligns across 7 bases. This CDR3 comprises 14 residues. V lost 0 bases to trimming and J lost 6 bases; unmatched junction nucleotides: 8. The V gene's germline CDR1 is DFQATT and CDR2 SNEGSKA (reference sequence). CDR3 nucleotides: TGCAGTGCTAGAGACGGGACAGATAGAGGCGAGCAGTACTTC. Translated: CSARDGTDRGEQYF.

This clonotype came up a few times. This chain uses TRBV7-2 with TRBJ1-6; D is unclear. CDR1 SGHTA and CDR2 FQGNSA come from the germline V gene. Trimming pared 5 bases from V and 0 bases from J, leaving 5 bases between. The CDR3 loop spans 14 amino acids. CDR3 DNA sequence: TGTGCCAGCAGCCCAAGCTCCTATAATTCACCCCTCCACTTT. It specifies CASSPSSYNSPLHF.

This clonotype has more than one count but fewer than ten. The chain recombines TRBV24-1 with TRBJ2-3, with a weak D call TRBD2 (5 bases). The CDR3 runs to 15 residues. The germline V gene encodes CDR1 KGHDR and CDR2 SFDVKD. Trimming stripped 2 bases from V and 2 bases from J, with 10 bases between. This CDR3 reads CATSDSPGSTDTQYF. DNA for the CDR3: TGTGCCACCAGTGATTCCCCGGGGTCCACAGATACGCAGTATTTT.

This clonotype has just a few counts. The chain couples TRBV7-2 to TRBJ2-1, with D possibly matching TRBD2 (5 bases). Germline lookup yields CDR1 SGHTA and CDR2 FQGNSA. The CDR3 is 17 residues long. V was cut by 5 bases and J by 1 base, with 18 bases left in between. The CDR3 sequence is CASSNKHGGISYNEQFF. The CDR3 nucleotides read TGTGCCAGCAGCAATAAACATGGAGGTATTTCCTACAATGAGCAGTTCTTC. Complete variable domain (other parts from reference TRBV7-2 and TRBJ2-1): GAGVSQSPSNKVTEKGKDVELRCDPISGHTALYWYRQSLGQGLEFLIYFQGNSAPDKSGLPSDRFSAERTGGSVSTLTIQRTQQEDSAVYLCASSNKHGGISYNEQFFGPGTRLTVL.

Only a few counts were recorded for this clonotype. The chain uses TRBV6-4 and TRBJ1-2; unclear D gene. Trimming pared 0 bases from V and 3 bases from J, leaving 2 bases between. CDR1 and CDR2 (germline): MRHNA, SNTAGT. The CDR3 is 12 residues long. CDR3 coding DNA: TGTGCCAGCAGTGACTCCTACTATGGCTACACCTTC. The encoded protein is CASSDSYYGYTF.

CDR3 coding DNA: TGTGCCAGCGTGGGGGAATACGAGCAGTACTTC. Protein sequence: CASVGEYEQYF. This chain joins TRBV2 and TRBJ2-7; D possibly uses TRBD1 or TRBD2 (5 bases each). Germline CDR1 SNHLY, CDR2 FYNNEI. The CDR3 contains 11 residues. The V end lost 8 bases, the J end lost 4 bases, and 9 bases lay between the germline ends. The full variable domain, its missing parts supplied by reference TRBV2 and TRBJ2-7, is EPEVTQTPSHQVTQMGQEVILRCVPISNHLYFYWYRQILGQKVEFLVSFYNNEISEKSEIFDDQFSVERPDGSNFTLKIRSTKLEDSAMYFCASVGEYEQYFGPGTRLTVT.

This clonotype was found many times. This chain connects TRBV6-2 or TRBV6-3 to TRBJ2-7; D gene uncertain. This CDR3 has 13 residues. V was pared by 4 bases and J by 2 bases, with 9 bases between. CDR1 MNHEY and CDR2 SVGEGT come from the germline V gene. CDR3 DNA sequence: TGTGCCAGCAGTTTGTTTCAGACCTACGAGCAGTACTTC. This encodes CASSLFQTYEQYF.

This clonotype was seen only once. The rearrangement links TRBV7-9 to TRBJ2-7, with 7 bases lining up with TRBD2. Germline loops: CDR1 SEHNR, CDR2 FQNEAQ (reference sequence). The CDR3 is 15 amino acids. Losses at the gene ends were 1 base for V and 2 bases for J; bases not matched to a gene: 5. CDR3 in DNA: TGTGCCAGCAGCTTAGGGGCGGGGGTACCCTACGAGCAGTACTTC. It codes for CASSLGAGVPYEQYF.